The TCR beta chain under discussion was sequenced for a study of control samples from healthy donors and cancer patients. The data were produced by immunoSEQ multiplex PCR, yet TCRdb's version contains in-frame clones alone and is incomplete. The data hold 100,000 to 150,000 clones, with about 87% observed a single time. V shed 2 bases and J shed 2 bases, with 10 bases lying between them. This CDR3 is 13 amino acids long. Germline V lookup: CDR1 SQVTM, CDR2 ANQGSEA. The clonotype originates from a man aged 60 to 69 in good health. Sequencing was done on a sample of blood. The genes are TRBV29-1 and TRBJ2-7; no firm D call. This CDR3 is CSVERTAPYEQYF. CDR3 coding DNA: TGCAGCGTTGAACGTACAGCCCCCTACGAGCAGTACTTC.